This entry describes one T cell receptor beta chain. Antigen: not known. Extraction and reverse transcription of RNA yielded cDNA as the sequencing template. Only in-frame clones appear in the TCRdb table, and some are missing; sequencing was by immunoSEQ multiplex PCR. The table has about 200,000 clones, 45% to 65% seen once. These data are taken from a study of CD8+ T cells in alopecia areata. Study-wide results and caveats: Scalp clonality and expanded CD8+ clones among the top 100 fell significantly with tofacitinib. Persistence in scalp and blood during tofacitinib was observed for many expanded lesional clones. Among the cells sequenced in scalp samples are also the resident alphabeta T cells of normal skin.

This CDR3 region has 15 residues. CDR1 is SNHLY, CDR2 FYNNEI, per germline. J lost 2 bases, V lost 4 bases, and 5 bases had no gene match. Treatment described: oral pan-JAK inhibitor, 5-10 mg twice daily. The rearrangement links TRBV2 to TRBJ1-5; TRBD1 matches at 7 bases. The sequencing here drew on CD4+ T cells sorted from blood, taken at week 4, from a patient treated with tofacitinib. This TCR came from a human donor with alopecia areata. The CDR3 protein is CASSVGQGGNQPQHF. DNA of the CDR3: TGTGCCAGCAGTGTGGGGCAGGGGGGCAATCAGCCCCAGCATTTT.